Following are 9 T cell receptor beta chains from one sample sequenced in a study of blood T cell repertoires in COVID-19. Clones were sequenced by immunoSEQ multiplex PCR, and TCRdb holds only the in-frame ones, with some missing. The sample holds approximately 210,000 clones, approximately 82% seen once. The sample was PBMCs or T cells enriched from blood (not recorded which). The receptors were sampled from a man in his forties or fifties who had recovered from COVID-19.

The V call is TRBV5-5, the J call TRBJ2-4, with 9 bases aligning to TRBD2. The CDR3 has 14 residues. The trim removed 2 bases at V and 7 bases at J, leaving 4 bases unmatched. The germline CDR1 and CDR2 sequences are SGHKS and YYEKEE (reference sequence). CDR3 bases: TGTGCCAGCAGCTTAGCGGGGGGTTTCAACATTCAGTACTTC. Translation: CASSLAGGFNIQYF. The whole variable domain, remainder taken from reference TRBV5-5 and TRBJ2-4, is DAGVTQSPTHLIKTRGQQVTLRCSPISGHKSVSWYQQVLGQGPQFIFQYYEKEERGRGNFPDRFSARQFPNYSSELNVNALLLGDSALYLCASSLAGGFNIQYFGAGTRLSVL.

This clone occurred a few times. The V call is TRBV19, the J call TRBJ2-5, with unresolved D. Germline CDR1 is LNHDA and CDR2 is SQIVND (reference sequence). The CDR3 length is 13 residues. Trimming left V 5 bases short and J 5 bases short, with 12 bases between. CDR3 loop: CASSDQVGETQYF. DNA of the CDR3: TGTGCCAGTAGTGACCAAGTCGGGGAGACCCAGTACTTC.

This chain uses TRBV18 with TRBJ2-3; 9 bases map to TRBD2. After removal of 4 bases from V and 1 base from J, the junction contained 3 bases not matched to a gene. The CDR3 spans 15 residues. The germline V gene encodes CDR1 KGHSH and CDR2 LQKENI. The CDR3 nucleotides read TGTGCCAGCTCACTGTCTAGCGGGGGCACAGATACGCAGTATTTT. Residues: CASSLSSGGTDTQYF.

The rearrangement uses TRBV7-3 and TRBJ1-3, with TRBD1 as a possible D gene (6 bases). V was shortened by 2 bases and J by 0 bases, with 11 bases between the two germline ends. There are 16 residues in the CDR3. Germline assignment: CDR1 SGHTA and CDR2 FQGTGA. The CDR3 region has the DNA TGTGCCAGCAGCTTACGCGGGGGGCTCTCTGGAAACACCATATATTTT. This codes for CASSLRGGLSGNTIYF.

The J gene is TRBJ2-1, the V gene TRBV5-4; maybe TRBD2 (6 bases). The V gene lost 1 base and the J gene lost 3 bases, with 8 bases spanning the gap. The CDR3 is made up of 14 amino acids. Germline CDR1 and CDR2: SGHNT and YYREEE (reference sequence). Here the CDR3 reads CASSLPGVYNEQFF. CDR3 coding DNA: TGTGCCAGCAGCTTGCCGGGGGTCTACAATGAGCAGTTCTTC.

The CDR3 here is CASSLGGQSNQPQHF. CDR3 bases: TGCGCCAGCAGCTTGGGAGGCCAAAGCAATCAGCCCCAGCATTTT. The rearrangement links TRBV5-1 to TRBJ1-5; D not resolved. The germline V gene has CDR1 SGHRS and CDR2 YFSETQ. Trimming pared 0 bases from V and 1 base from J, leaving 8 bases between. This CDR3 contains 15 residues.

This clone was detected a few times. This chain links TRBV7-8 with TRBJ1-5, with D perhaps TRBD1 (5 bases). The CDR3 extends over 15 amino acids. V lost 0 bases, J lost 11 bases, and 17 bases lay in between. CDR1 is SGHVS, CDR2 FQNEAQ, per germline. In DNA form, the CDR3 reads TGTGCCAGCAGCTTAGCTCCGGGCCCCGGGGGGGCCCAGCATTTT. It yields the protein CASSLAPGPGGAQHF.

The chain employs TRBV3-1 (or the pseudogene TRBV3-2) and TRBJ2-7; no clear D gene. Germline CDR1 LGHDT, CDR2 YNNKEL (reference sequence). CDR3 length: 12 amino acids. Trimming left V 0 bases short and J 7 bases short, with 7 bases between. The CDR3 DNA is TGTGCCAGCAGCCAAGATTCGCGGGAGCAGTACTTC. Translated, it gives CASSQDSREQYF.

The DNA for the CDR3 is TGTGCCAGCAGCAAGGGGGACAGGGAGGCCTATGGCTACACCTTC. As protein: CASSKGDREAYGYTF. This chain joins TRBV5-6 and TRBJ1-2; 9 nucleotides align to TRBD1. With 4 bases clipped from V and 4 bases from J, the junction kept 8 bases outside the gene matches. Germline loops: CDR1 SGHDT, CDR2 YYEEEE. CDR3 length: 15 residues.